The rows below give T cell receptor beta chains drawn from one sample of a study of T-cell memory formation after mild COVID-19. TCRdb processed the 5' RACE reads anew with MiXCR; each CDR3 protein has one entry. The sample has 310,000 or so distinct CDR3 sequences, about 15% seen once. Source material: PBMCs or a T cell subset sorted from them (not recorded which). The origin of the receptors is a man aged 18 to 29 who had mild COVID-19 (a few samples of this study predate the infection). Cell type and time point are not known. Both conserved end residues are part of each CDR3. A D gene is named only where the DNA matches it firmly. Part of the rows lack a size; the others show once, few, many or a class for expanded clones.

J gene: TRBJ2-6
D gene: TRBD1
V gene: TRBV5-6
clone size: NA
CDR3 protein: CASSLPDRGSGANVLTF
CDR3 DNA: TGTGCCAGCAGCTTGCCCGACAGGGGCTCTGGGGCCAACGTCCTGACTTTC

J gene: TRBJ1-4
D gene: NA
V gene: TRBV10-3
clone size: few
CDR3 protein: CAISGGGELFF
CDR3 DNA: TGTGCCATCAGTGGCGGTGGAGAACTGTTTTTT

J gene: TRBJ2-1
D gene: TRBD2
V gene: TRBV5-1
clone size: few
CDR3 protein: CASSLWGGSRGNEQFF
CDR3 DNA: TGCGCCAGCAGCTTGTGGGGGGGAAGCCGAGGGAATGAGCAGTTCTTC

J gene: TRBJ2-5
D gene: NA
V gene: TRBV15
clone size: few
CDR3 protein: CATSRYGRLQETQYF
CDR3 DNA: TGTGCCACCAGCAGATACGGACGCTTGCAAGAGACCCAGTACTTC

J gene: TRBJ1-2
D gene: TRBD1
V gene: TRBV24-1
clone size: NA
CDR3 protein: CATGGQGIINYGYTF
CDR3 DNA: TGTGCCACCGGGGGACAGGGGATTATTAACTATGGCTACACCTTC

J gene: TRBJ2-5
D gene: TRBD2
V gene: TRBV10-3
clone size: many
CDR3 protein: CASRGGEGGREETQYF
CDR3 DNA: TGTGCCTCACGAGGCGGGGAGGGAGGAAGAGAAGAGACCCAGTACTTC

J gene: TRBJ2-7
D gene: NA
V gene: TRBV15
clone size: NA
CDR3 protein: CATSRLALESYEQYF
CDR3 DNA: TGTGCCACCAGCAGATTGGCCCTAGAGTCCTACGAGCAGTACTTC

J gene: TRBJ1-5
D gene: NA
V gene: TRBV19
clone size: few
CDR3 protein: CASSGRSRDQPQHF
CDR3 DNA: TGTGCCAGTAGTGGTCGTAGTAGAGACCAGCCCCAGCATTTT

J gene: TRBJ1-2
D gene: TRBD1
V gene: TRBV6-5
clone size: NA
CDR3 protein: CASSYLGQGRRYDTF
CDR3 DNA: TGTGCCAGCAGTTACTTGGGACAGGGTAGGAGGTACGACACCTTC

J gene: TRBJ1-6
D gene: NA
V gene: TRBV20-1
clone size: few
CDR3 protein: CSAGHSSYNSPLHF
CDR3 DNA: TGCAGTGCTGGACACAGCTCCTATAATTCACCCCTCCACTTT

J gene: TRBJ1-2
D gene: TRBD1
V gene: TRBV20-1
clone size: few
CDR3 protein: CSASLPGQGGLGYTF
CDR3 DNA: TGCAGTGCTAGTCTCCCCGGACAGGGCGGATTGGGCTACACCTTC

J gene: TRBJ2-2
D gene: NA
V gene: TRBV4-2
clone size: NA
CDR3 protein: CASSQDLATRTNTGELFF
CDR3 DNA: TGTGCCAGCAGCCAAGATCTCGCTACTAGAACGAACACCGGGGAGCTGTTTTTT

J gene: TRBJ1-6
D gene: TRBD1
V gene: TRBV4-1
clone size: NA
CDR3 protein: CASRLRTGGYSPLHF
CDR3 DNA: TGCGCCAGCAGACTAAGGACAGGAGGATATTCACCCCTCCACTTT

J gene: TRBJ2-3
D gene: NA
V gene: TRBV9
clone size: many
CDR3 protein: CASSVVWNTDTQYF
CDR3 DNA: TGTGCCAGCAGCGTAGTTTGGAACACAGATACGCAGTATTTT

J gene: TRBJ1-1
D gene: NA
V gene: TRBV4-1
clone size: NA
CDR3 protein: CASSQEKRGMNTEAFF
CDR3 DNA: TGCGCCAGCAGCCAAGAGAAACGGGGAATGAACACTGAAGCTTTCTTT

J gene: TRBJ2-3
D gene: TRBD2
V gene: TRBV24-1
clone size: NA
CDR3 protein: CATSDGRDYDTDTQYF
CDR3 DNA: TGTGCCACCAGTGATGGCCGGGACTATGACACAGATACGCAGTATTTT

J gene: TRBJ1-3
D gene: NA
V gene: TRBV27
clone size: NA
CDR3 protein: CASSFSKSGNTIYF
CDR3 DNA: TGTGCCAGCAGTTTTTCCAAGTCTGGAAACACCATATATTTT

J gene: TRBJ2-2
D gene: NA
V gene: TRBV25-1
clone size: few
CDR3 protein: CSEEVLTGELFF
CDR3 DNA: TGTTCTGAGGAGGTACTCACCGGGGAGCTGTTTTTT

J gene: TRBJ2-1
D gene: TRBD2
V gene: TRBV4-2
clone size: few
CDR3 protein: CASSQGRGASYNEQFF
CDR3 DNA: TGTGCCAGCAGCCAAGGGCGGGGGGCCAGCTACAATGAGCAGTTCTTC

J gene: TRBJ2-5
D gene: NA
V gene: TRBV4-3
clone size: NA
CDR3 protein: CASSQDGNFRETQYF
CDR3 DNA: TGCGCCAGCAGCCAAGATGGGAACTTTCGGGAGACCCAGTACTTC

J gene: TRBJ2-3
D gene: NA
V gene: TRBV15
clone size: few
CDR3 protein: CATSRAKSDTQYF
CDR3 DNA: TGTGCCACCAGCAGAGCAAAGTCGGATACGCAGTATTTT

J gene: TRBJ2-5
D gene: NA
V gene: TRBV7-9
clone size: NA
CDR3 protein: CASSLALGQQLQETQYF
CDR3 DNA: TGTGCCAGCAGCTTAGCCCTCGGACAGCAATTACAAGAGACCCAGTACTTC

J gene: TRBJ2-5
D gene: NA
V gene: TRBV6-1
clone size: NA
CDR3 protein: CASTLRGSGETQYF
CDR3 DNA: TGTGCCAGCACCTTACGGGGGTCCGGAGAGACCCAGTACTTC

J gene: TRBJ2-1
D gene: NA
V gene: TRBV9
clone size: few
CDR3 protein: CASSPLGDLYNEQFF
CDR3 DNA: TGTGCCAGCAGCCCCCTGGGCGATCTCTACAATGAGCAGTTCTTC

J gene: TRBJ1-2
D gene: NA
V gene: TRBV6-2/TRBV6-3
clone size: few
CDR3 protein: CASQGNYGYTF
CDR3 DNA: TGTGCCAGCCAGGGGAACTATGGCTACACCTTC

J gene: TRBJ1-5
D gene: NA
V gene: TRBV4-1
clone size: few
CDR3 protein: CASSQASDNQPQHF
CDR3 DNA: TGCGCCAGCAGCCAAGCATCTGACAATCAGCCCCAGCATTTT

J gene: TRBJ2-3
D gene: NA
V gene: TRBV18
clone size: NA
CDR3 protein: CASSPPSAGQYF
CDR3 DNA: TGTGCCAGCTCACCACCCAGCGCGGGGCAGTATTTT

J gene: TRBJ2-5
D gene: NA
V gene: TRBV20-1
clone size: NA
CDR3 protein: CSARWAGGETQYF
CDR3 DNA: TGCAGTGCTAGATGGGCAGGTGGAGAGACCCAGTACTTC

J gene: TRBJ1-3
D gene: NA
V gene: TRBV11-1
clone size: NA
CDR3 protein: CASSPKLDSRVGNTIYF
CDR3 DNA: TGTGCCAGCAGCCCAAAGTTGGACAGTCGAGTTGGAAACACCATATATTTT

J gene: TRBJ1-2
D gene: TRBD1
V gene: TRBV20-1
clone size: once
CDR3 protein: CSARGQVNVNYGYTF
CDR3 DNA: TGCAGTGCTAGGGGACAGGTGAACGTTAACTATGGCTACACCTTC

J gene: TRBJ2-3
D gene: NA
V gene: TRBV6-5
clone size: NA
CDR3 protein: CASSYAGVADTQYF
CDR3 DNA: TGTGCCAGCAGTTACGCCGGGGTCGCAGATACGCAGTATTTT

J gene: TRBJ1-6
D gene: NA
V gene: TRBV12-3/TRBV12-4
clone size: few
CDR3 protein: CASRPQGSPLHF
CDR3 DNA: TGTGCCAGCAGGCCGCAGGGCTCACCCCTCCACTTT

J gene: TRBJ2-3
D gene: NA
V gene: TRBV7-9
clone size: NA
CDR3 protein: CASSLEGHTDTQYF
CDR3 DNA: TGTGCCAGCAGCCTAGAGGGGCACACAGATACGCAGTATTTT

J gene: TRBJ2-4
D gene: TRBD2
V gene: TRBV20-1
clone size: few
CDR3 protein: CSALTSGGTKNIQYF
CDR3 DNA: TGCAGTGCTCTTACTAGCGGGGGTACCAAAAACATTCAGTACTTC

J gene: TRBJ1-2
D gene: TRBD1
V gene: TRBV3-1
clone size: few
CDR3 protein: CASRDRGRSTSRGYTF
CDR3 DNA: TGTGCCAGCAGAGACAGGGGGCGGTCTACATCGCGAGGCTACACCTTC

J gene: TRBJ1-1
D gene: NA
V gene: TRBV7-2
clone size: few
CDR3 protein: CASSQGHTEAFF
CDR3 DNA: TGTGCCAGCAGCCAAGGCCACACTGAAGCTTTCTTT

J gene: TRBJ1-1
D gene: NA
V gene: TRBV6-5
clone size: NA
CDR3 protein: CASTGWEGAFF
CDR3 DNA: TGTGCCAGCACCGGCTGGGAAGGAGCTTTCTTT

J gene: TRBJ1-2
D gene: TRBD1
V gene: TRBV3-1
clone size: few
CDR3 protein: CASSHRDRSYGYTF
CDR3 DNA: TGTGCCAGCAGCCATCGGGACAGAAGCTATGGCTACACCTTC

J gene: TRBJ1-6
D gene: NA
V gene: TRBV28
clone size: NA
CDR3 protein: CASSLHREYSPLHF
CDR3 DNA: TGTGCCAGCAGTTTACACAGGGAGTACTCACCCCTCCACTTT

J gene: TRBJ2-7
D gene: NA
V gene: TRBV12-5
clone size: few
CDR3 protein: CASGRDTPEQYF
CDR3 DNA: TGTGCTAGTGGCCGGGACACCCCCGAGCAGTACTTC

J gene: TRBJ2-1
D gene: NA
V gene: TRBV5-1
clone size: many
CDR3 protein: CASSSRGQLGNEQFF
CDR3 DNA: TGCGCCAGCAGCAGCAGGGGCCAACTCGGCAATGAGCAGTTCTTC

J gene: TRBJ1-4
D gene: NA
V gene: TRBV18
clone size: many
CDR3 protein: CASSPGTTNEKLFF
CDR3 DNA: TGTGCCAGCTCGCCAGGGACAACTAATGAAAAACTGTTTTTT

J gene: TRBJ2-5
D gene: NA
V gene: TRBV6-5
clone size: few
CDR3 protein: CASSYSRGETQYF
CDR3 DNA: TGTGCCAGCAGTTACTCCCGGGGAGAGACCCAGTACTTC

J gene: TRBJ2-1
D gene: NA
V gene: TRBV12-3/TRBV12-4
clone size: NA
CDR3 protein: CASSLGGASSYNEQFF
CDR3 DNA: TGTGCCAGCAGTCTAGGTGGGGCTAGCTCCTACAATGAGCAGTTCTTC

J gene: TRBJ1-4
D gene: TRBD1
V gene: TRBV12-3/TRBV12-4
clone size: few
CDR3 protein: CASSPVAGGDPRREKLFF
CDR3 DNA: TGTGCCAGCAGTCCCGTAGCAGGGGGAGATCCTCGACGTGAAAAACTGTTTTTT

J gene: TRBJ1-5
D gene: NA
V gene: TRBV7-2
clone size: many
CDR3 protein: CASSLSSLSNQPQHF
CDR3 DNA: TGTGCCAGCAGCTTATCCAGTCTTAGCAATCAGCCCCAGCATTTT

J gene: TRBJ1-5
D gene: NA
V gene: TRBV7-2
clone size: many
CDR3 protein: CASSLGGESNQPQHF
CDR3 DNA: TGTGCCAGCAGCTTAGGGGGGGAGAGCAATCAGCCCCAGCATTTT

J gene: TRBJ1-1
D gene: NA
V gene: TRBV6-2/TRBV6-3
clone size: NA
CDR3 protein: CASSYGPNLNTEAFF
CDR3 DNA: TGTGCCAGCAGTTACGGACCAAACCTGAACACTGAAGCTTTCTTT